The 5 T cell receptor beta chains listed next were all sequenced from one sample in a study of blood T cell repertoires in COVID-19. The method was immunoSEQ multiplex PCR; TCRdb's version includes in-frame clones alone and lacks a portion of them. The sample consists of 200,000 to 250,000 clones, more than 70% of them appearing once. Sample: peripheral blood. The receptor source for this set is a woman in her thirties or forties who had recovered from COVID-19.

The chain couples TRBV7-3 to TRBJ2-3; D perhaps matches TRBD2 (6 bases). The ends were cut back, 5 bases at V and 0 bases at J, with 12 bases in the middle. Germline CDR1 and CDR2: SGHTA and FQGTGA. The CDR3 totals 15 residues. As DNA, the CDR3 is TGTGCCAGCAGCCACTTGCGGGGTAGCACAGATACGCAGTATTTT. It is translated as CASSHLRGSTDTQYF.

This chain connects TRBV11-3 to TRBJ2-1, with D possibly being TRBD2 (6 bases). The CDR3 contains 14 residues. V shed 2 bases and J shed 6 bases, with 11 bases lying between them. CDR1 and CDR2 from the germline V gene are SGHNT and YENEEA. CDR3 bases: TGTGCCAGCAGCTTAAGAACTAGCTTCAATGAGCAGTTCTTC. Encoded protein: CASSLRTSFNEQFF. Complete variable domain (other parts from reference TRBV11-3 and TRBJ2-1): EAGVVQSPRYKIIEKKQPVAFWCNPISGHNTLYWYLQNLGQGPELLIRYENEEAVDDSQLPKDRFSAERLKGVDSTLKIQPAELGDSAVYLCASSLRTSFNEQFFGPGTRLTVL.

The chain is built from TRBV3-1 (or the pseudogene TRBV3-2) and TRBJ2-2; 9 positions agree with TRBD2. Germline CDR1 LGHDT, CDR2 YNNKEL (reference sequence). The CDR3 is 15 amino acids. V shed 4 bases and J 6 bases; nucleotides not matched to a gene: 6. The CDR3 DNA sequence: TGTGCCAGCAGCCTGGGACTAGCTCGGGCCGGGGAGCTGTTTTTT. Translation: CASSLGLARAGELFF.

The gene calls are TRBV11-2 and TRBJ2-2, with 12 bases fitting TRBD2. Germline lookup yields CDR1 SGHAT and CDR2 FQNNGV. The CDR3 has 19 residues. V shed 5 bases, J shed 6 bases, and the junction held 16 bases outside the gene matches. CDR3 region: CASSLTSGGVGGTAGELFF. CDR3 bases: TGTGCCAGCAGCCTGACTAGCGGGGGAGTGGGAGGGACGGCCGGGGAGCTGTTTTTT.

The chain's CDR3 is CASSVGRAWDSRRREQYF. The CDR3 bases are TGTGCCAGCAGCGTTGGTCGTGCCTGGGACAGCCGAAGGAGGGAGCAGTACTTC. The chain is built from TRBV2 and TRBJ2-7, with 7 bases fitting TRBD1. J was trimmed by 7 bases and V by 6 bases; bases with no gene match: 24. The CDR3 runs to 18 residues. From germline, CDR1 is SNHLY and CDR2 FYNNEI. Together with reference TRBV2 and TRBJ2-7, the CDR3 gives the full variable domain: EPEVTQTPSHQVTQMGQEVILRCVPISNHLYFYWYRQILGQKVEFLVSFYNNEISEKSEIFDDQFSVERPDGSNFTLKIRSTKLEDSAMYFCASSVGRAWDSRRREQYFGPGTRLTVT.